Listed here are 12 T cell receptor beta chains from one sample, sequenced in a study of Tregs in tolerant kidney transplant recipients (dated by TCRdb to about 2019). The label giving this sample's time point can be read as: 6 months after combined kidney and bone marrow transplant. The transplants used related donors along with nonmyeloablative bone marrow transplantation, and in the human trials mixed chimerism was transient. Library preparation employed the immunoSEQ multiplex PCR assay. TCRdb holds this immuneACCESS table with in-frame rearrangements only. Some clones are missing; in checked studies, unresolved V genes explain under half, and the rest has no known cause. Within this sample are around 64,000 clones, with about 90% of them counted one time only. The ten largest clones capture 3.8% of the sample. The input for sequencing was CD4+ T cells from blood (PBMCs), taken 6 months after the transplant. The receptors shown here come from a human patient who received a combined kidney and bone marrow transplant. Some T cells may be donor cells from the graft after a transplant.

This chain links TRBV18 with TRBJ2-3; D not certain. CDR3 length: 16 residues. Germline lookup yields CDR1 KGHSH and CDR2 LQKENI. V gave up 0 bases and J gave up 5 bases, with 15 bases separating them. The CDR3 DNA is TGTGCCAGCTCACCACCGAACGTAGGAGAGAGAGATACGCAGTATTTT. This gives the protein CASSPPNVGERDTQYF.

This sequence joins TRBV15 and TRBJ1-4; D gene unclear. CDR1 is LNHNV, CDR2 YYDKDF, per germline (reference sequence). V was shortened by 0 bases and J by 5 bases, with 13 bases between the two germline ends. CDR3 length: 16 residues. CDR3 bases: TGTGCCACCAGCAGAGATGGCAGCGTCCCAAATGAAAAACTGTTTTTT. It encodes CATSRDGSVPNEKLFF.

This chain connects TRBV28 to TRBJ1-1, with no clear D. This CDR3 has 12 amino acids. V was clipped by 7 bases and J by 10 bases, with 16 bases between them. From germline, CDR1 is MDHEN and CDR2 SYDVKM. The CDR3: CASNPWGGLAFF. The CDR3 nucleotides are TGTGCCAGCAACCCATGGGGAGGACTAGCTTTCTTT.

The rearrangement joins TRBV5-1 to TRBJ2-1, with TRBD1 matching over 11 bases. CDR3 length: 16 residues. Germline-derived CDR1 and CDR2 are SGHRS and YFSETQ. Trimming took 5 bases from V and 4 from J; bases not matched to a gene: 8. The CDR3 region has the DNA TGCGCCAGCAGACCTTTCGGGACAGGGGGTTACAATGAGCAGTTCTTC. As protein: CASRPFGTGGYNEQFF.

This chain uses TRBV6-5 with TRBJ2-6; 7 bases align to TRBD1. The germline V gene encodes CDR1 MNHEY and CDR2 SVGAGI. The CDR3 totals 15 residues. The ends lost 8 bases at V and 4 bases at J; junction bases unmatched: 8. The CDR3 coding sequence is TGTGCCAGCGGATACAGGGGTTCAGGGGCCAACGTCCTGACTTTC. Protein product: CASGYRGSGANVLTF.

Here the CDR3 DNA reads TGTGCCACCAGCAGAAGCCACGGGACTTACAATGAGCAGTTCTTC. This encodes CATSRSHGTYNEQFF. V is TRBV15 and J is TRBJ2-1; the D gene is possibly TRBD2 (6 bases). The CDR3 is made up of 15 amino acids. CDR1 is LNHNV, CDR2 YYDKDF, per germline (reference sequence). Trimming took 2 bases from V and 4 from J, leaving 12 bases between them. Full variable domain (outside the CDR3, taken from reference TRBV15 and TRBJ2-1): DAMVIQNPRYQVTQFGKPVTLSCSQTLNHNVMYWYQQKSSQAPKLLFHYYDKDFNNEADTPDNFQSRRPNTSFCFLDIRSPGLGDTAMYLCATSRSHGTYNEQFFGPGTRLTVL.

This rearrangement joins TRBV2 to TRBJ1-1; D perhaps matches TRBD1 (5 bases). CDR3 length: 14 residues. Germline-derived CDR1 and CDR2 are SNHLY and FYNNEI. Trimming took off 3 bases at V and 6 bases at J, with 14 bases between the two ends. The CDR3 loop is CASSEGGVGAEAFF. The CDR3 nucleotides are TGTGCCAGCAGTGAGGGAGGGGTCGGGGCTGAAGCTTTCTTT.

The chain joins TRBV7-7 to TRBJ2-3; 7 bases fit TRBD2. Germline assignment: CDR1 SSHAT and CDR2 FNYEAQ (reference sequence). The CDR3 consists of 14 residues. Trimming removed 3 bases from V and 3 bases from J; junction bases left unmatched: 3. The CDR3 DNA reads TGTGCCAGCAGCTTTTCAGCGGGAACAGATACGCAGTATTTT. Translation: CASSFSAGTDTQYF.

This chain connects TRBV6-6 to TRBJ2-7; TRBD1 is a possible D gene (5 bases). The CDR3 contains 14 residues. Germline lookup yields CDR1 MNHNY and CDR2 SVGAGI (reference sequence). Trimming removed 0 bases at V and 2 bases at J, with 8 bases between. In nucleotides, the CDR3 is TGTGCCAGCAGTTACTCCCAGGGAACCTACGAGCAGTACTTC. This sequence encodes CASSYSQGTYEQYF.

This sequence joins TRBV15 and TRBJ2-7, with D possibly being TRBD2 (5 bases). V lost 1 base to trimming and J lost 2 bases, with 9 bases between them. Germline V gene data show CDR1 as LNHNV and CDR2 as YYDKDF (reference sequence). There are 14 residues in the CDR3. CDR3 sequence: CATSRAGSPYEQYF. As DNA, the CDR3 is TGTGCCACCAGCAGAGCGGGATCCCCCTACGAGCAGTACTTC.

The chain uses TRBV19 and TRBJ1-2, with 11 bases matching TRBD1. Trimming removed 3 bases from V and 6 bases from J; junction bases left unmatched: 3. The V gene's germline CDR1 is LNHDA and CDR2 SQIVND (reference sequence). This CDR3 region has 14 residues. CDR3 DNA sequence: TGTGCCAGTAGTATTGGGACAGGGGGTCATGGCTACACCTTC. It is translated as CASSIGTGGHGYTF.

This chain links TRBV7-2 with TRBJ2-7, with TRBD2 matching 8 bases. Germline assignment: CDR1 SGHTA and CDR2 FQGNSA. Trimming took 3 bases from V and 0 from J; bases not matched to a gene: 4. There are 15 residues in the CDR3. The chain's CDR3 is CASSFWTSSSYEQYF. The CDR3 DNA reads TGTGCCAGCAGCTTTTGGACTAGCAGCTCCTACGAGCAGTACTTC. Filled out from reference TRBV7-2 and TRBJ2-7, the complete variable domain reads GAGVSQSPSNKVTEKGKDVELRCDPISGHTALYWYRQSLGQGLEFLIYFQGNSAPDKSGLPSDRFSAERTGGSVSTLTIQRTQQEDSAVYLCASSFWTSSSYEQYFGPGTRLTVT.